This T cell receptor (beta chain) is drawn from a study of PD-1 blockade in mismatch repair-deficient tumors. All patients were mismatch repair deficient, assessed by either PCR or immunohistochemistry. Trimming took 1 base from V and 3 from J, leaving 9 bases between them. This CDR3 spans 14 amino acids. Germline V lookup: CDR1 SNHLY, CDR2 FYNNEI. Only in-frame clones appear in the TCRdb table, and some are missing; sequencing was by immunoSEQ multiplex PCR. The sample holds some 100,000 clones, roughly four fifths seen once. The specimen comprised peripheral blood, sampled about 36 weeks after starting pembrolizumab. The source is an adult with mismatch repair-deficient cancer. V and J are TRBV2 and TRBJ2-5, with D maybe TRBD1 (6 bases). CDR3 in DNA: TGTGCCAGCAGTGAAGACAGGACAGAAGAGACCCAGTACTTC. Protein sequence: CASSEDRTEETQYF. The full variable domain, with the rest looked up from reference TRBV2 and TRBJ2-5, is EPEVTQTPSHQVTQMGQEVILRCVPISNHLYFYWYRQILGQKVEFLVSFYNNEISEKSEIFDDQFSVERPDGSNFTLKIRSTKLEDSAMYFCASSEDRTEETQYFGPGTRLLVL.